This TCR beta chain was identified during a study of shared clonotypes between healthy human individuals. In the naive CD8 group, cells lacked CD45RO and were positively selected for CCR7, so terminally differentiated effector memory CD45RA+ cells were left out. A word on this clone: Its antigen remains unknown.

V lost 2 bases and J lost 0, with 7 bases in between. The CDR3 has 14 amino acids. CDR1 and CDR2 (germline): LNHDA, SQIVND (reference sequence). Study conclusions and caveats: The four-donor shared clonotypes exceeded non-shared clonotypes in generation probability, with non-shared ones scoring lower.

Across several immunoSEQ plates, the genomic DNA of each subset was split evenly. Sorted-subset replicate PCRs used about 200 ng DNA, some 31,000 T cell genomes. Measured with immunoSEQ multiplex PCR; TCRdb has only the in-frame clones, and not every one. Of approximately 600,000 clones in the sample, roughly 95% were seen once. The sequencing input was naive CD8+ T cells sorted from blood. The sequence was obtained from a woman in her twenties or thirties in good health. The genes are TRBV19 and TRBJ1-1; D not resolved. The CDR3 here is CASSILGLNTEAFF. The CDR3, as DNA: TGTGCCAGTAGTATATTGGGATTGAACACTGAAGCTTTCTTT.